The 24 T cell receptor beta chains given below trace back to one sample, sequenced in a study of blood T cell repertoires in COVID-19. Profiling relied on immunoSEQ multiplex PCR, and the TCRdb table lists in-frame clones only, not all of them. In the table there are about 190,000 clones, approximately 80% of which are singletons. Sequenced sample: PBMCs or T cells enriched from blood (not recorded which). These receptors were obtained from a woman aged 45-65 years who had recovered from COVID-19.

The chain joins TRBV3-1 (or the pseudogene TRBV3-2) to TRBJ1-4; 8 nucleotides align to TRBD1. The CDR3 extends over 15 amino acids. V dropped 3 bases and J dropped 5; count of bases not matched to a gene: 5. Per germline, CDR1 LGHDT and CDR2 YNNKEL (reference sequence). The CDR3 spells CASSQWTGNNEKLFF. CDR3 bases: TGTGCCAGCAGCCAGTGGACAGGGAACAATGAAAAACTGTTTTTT.

This clone came up once. This chain links TRBV3-1 (or the pseudogene TRBV3-2) with TRBJ1-1; possible D gene TRBD1, 5 bases. CDR3 size: 13 residues. Trimming removed 2 bases from V and 7 bases from J, with 11 bases in between. Germline V gene lookup returns CDR1 LGHDT and CDR2 YNNKEL (reference sequence). The CDR3 region is CASSQQGSGEAFF. CDR3 coding DNA: TGTGCCAGCAGCCAACAGGGATCTGGTGAAGCTTTCTTT.

V gene TRBV5-1 combines with J gene TRBJ2-5; 10 bases line up with TRBD2. Germline values: CDR1 SGHRS, CDR2 YFSETQ. The CDR3 runs to 14 residues. Losses at the gene ends were 4 bases for V and 8 bases for J; bases not matched to a gene: 8. This CDR3 reads CASSPYPSGRTQYF. CDR3 sequence (DNA): TGCGCCAGCAGCCCCTATCCTAGCGGGAGAACCCAGTACTTC.

This chain joins TRBV27 and TRBJ2-3; D gene uncertain. Trimming cost V 6 bases and J 1 base, with 8 bases left between them. The CDR3 has 13 amino acids. CDR1 and CDR2 (germline): MNHEY, SMNVEV (reference sequence). CDR3 amino acids: CASSPLGTDTQYF. In DNA form, the CDR3 reads TGTGCCAGCAGCCCACTGGGCACAGATACGCAGTATTTT.

The chain employs TRBV2 and TRBJ1-1; no definite D call. With 10 bases removed from V and 3 bases from J, the gap between germline ends came to 15 bases. The CDR3 loop spans 13 amino acids. CDR1 is SNHLY, CDR2 FYNNEI, per germline. The CDR3 sequence is CATLSVRDTEAFF. The CDR3 coding sequence is TGTGCCACCCTTTCCGTGCGGGACACTGAAGCTTTCTTT.

The V call is TRBV4-2, the J call TRBJ2-2; D is uncertain. CDR1 is LGHNA and CDR2 is YNFKEQ in the germline V gene. The V and J ends lost 0 bases and 8 bases respectively, with 7 bases between them. This CDR3 spans 13 amino acids. CDR3 bases: TGTGCCAGCAGCCAAGATCGGGTGGGGGAGCTGTTTTTT. It encodes CASSQDRVGELFF.

This clone is a singleton in its sample. This chain links TRBV18 with TRBJ2-7; 7 positions agree with TRBD2. This CDR3 has 15 amino acids. Looked up from germline, CDR1 is KGHSH and CDR2 is LQKENI. The ends lost 1 base at V and 2 bases at J; junction bases unmatched: 5. The CDR3 protein is CASSPRGGDTYEQYF. The CDR3, as DNA: TGTGCCAGCTCACCACGTGGGGGGGATACCTACGAGCAGTACTTC.

The table lists this clone with many counts. The chain has TRBV18 and TRBJ1-4; D is ambiguous. V lost 2 bases and J lost 3, with 10 bases in between. Germline-derived CDR1 and CDR2 are KGHSH and LQKENI. The CDR3 extends over 15 amino acids. The CDR3 DNA reads as TGTGCCAGCTCACCAGCGGGCGTTGCTAATGAAAAACTGTTTTTT. The encoded protein is CASSPAGVANEKLFF.

The gene calls are TRBV3-1 (or the pseudogene TRBV3-2) and TRBJ1-1; D is perhaps TRBD1 (6 bases). CDR1 is LGHDT, CDR2 YNNKEL, per germline (reference sequence). Trimming removed 4 bases from V and 5 bases from J, with 11 bases in between. The CDR3 is 13 amino acids. The CDR3 is CASSLGQLTEAFF. The CDR3 DNA reads as TGTGCCAGCAGCCTAGGACAGTTAACTGAAGCTTTCTTT.

This chain links TRBV19 with TRBJ2-2; possible D gene TRBD2, 5 bases. Trimming left V 10 bases short and J 2 bases short, with 17 bases between. Germline CDR1 LNHDA, CDR2 SQIVND (reference sequence). This CDR3 spans 15 amino acids. The CDR3 spells CATQRRAGNTGELFF. The CDR3 bases are TGTGCCACCCAACGGCGGGCAGGTAACACCGGGGAGCTGTTTTTT.

The chain uses TRBV30 and TRBJ1-2; 7 bases agree with TRBD1. Germline trimming cut 0 bases from V and 5 bases from J; bases unmatched to any gene: 0. CDR1 GTSNPN and CDR2 SVGIG come from the germline V gene (reference sequence). CDR3 size: 12 residues. The CDR3 loop is CAWSVQGYGYTF. CDR3 nucleotide sequence: TGTGCCTGGAGTGTACAGGGGTATGGCTACACCTTC.

CDR3 region: CASSGKRGPPDTQYF. As DNA, the CDR3 is TGCGCCAGCAGCGGAAAGCGGGGTCCTCCAGATACGCAGTATTTT. The rearrangement uses TRBV5-1 and TRBJ2-3; TRBD2 matches at 7 bases. CDR3 length: 15 residues. Per germline, CDR1 SGHRS and CDR2 YFSETQ. Losses at the gene ends were 4 bases for V and 4 bases for J; bases not matched to a gene: 9.

This clone was seen a handful of times. The rearrangement uses TRBV6-5 and TRBJ2-1; maybe TRBD2 (5 bases). Trimming left V 6 bases short and J 2 bases short, with 14 bases between. From germline, CDR1 is MNHEY and CDR2 SVGAGI. This CDR3 contains 15 residues. CDR3 sequence reads: CASSPGQRAYNEQFF. The CDR3 DNA is TGTGCCAGCAGCCCCGGGCAGAGGGCCTACAATGAGCAGTTCTTC.

The chain uses TRBV4-1 and TRBJ1-5; 7 positions match TRBD1. Per germline, CDR1 MGHRA and CDR2 YSYEKL. V was pared by 4 bases and J by 2 bases, with 5 bases of the junction left unmatched. CDR3 length equals 15 residues. This CDR3 reads CASSLDRAGNQPQHF. The CDR3 coding sequence is TGCGCCAGCAGCCTCGACAGGGCAGGCAATCAGCCCCAGCATTTT.

The rearrangement uses TRBV5-1 and TRBJ1-4, with D possibly matching TRBD1 (5 bases). The germline V and J ends were trimmed by 0 bases and 8 bases, with 14 bases remaining between them. The germline V gene encodes CDR1 SGHRS and CDR2 YFSETQ. The CDR3 length is 15 residues. This CDR3 is CASSLGTTGFEKLFF. The CDR3 coding sequence is TGCGCCAGCAGCTTGGGGACAACTGGTTTCGAAAAACTGTTTTTT.

The chain joins TRBV7-3 to TRBJ1-1, with D unclear. The germline V gene has CDR1 SGHTA and CDR2 FQGTGA. The CDR3 is 16 residues long. The germline V and J ends were trimmed by 5 bases and 4 bases, with 20 bases remaining between them. The CDR3 region is CASSPNAAGSGTEAFF. The CDR3 region has the DNA TGTGCCAGCAGCCCAAACGCCGCGGGTAGCGGCACTGAAGCTTTCTTT.

The chain employs TRBV27 and TRBJ2-1, with TRBD2 matching 11 bases. This CDR3 has 15 residues. Unmatched junction bases numbered 4, after V lost 6 bases and J lost 3 bases. Germline CDR1 MNHEY, CDR2 SMNVEV (reference sequence). The CDR3 region is CASSQGTSGYNEQFF. The CDR3 DNA reads TGTGCCAGCAGCCAGGGGACTAGCGGCTACAATGAGCAGTTCTTC.

The rearrangement uses TRBV9 and TRBJ2-3, with 11 bases aligning to TRBD2. The CDR3 is 16 amino acids. Germline loops: CDR1 SGDLS, CDR2 YYNGEE. Trimming removed 3 bases from V and 0 bases from J; junction bases left unmatched: 3. The CDR3 region is CASSAGTSGSTDTQYF. DNA for the CDR3: TGTGCCAGCAGCGCAGGGACTAGCGGTAGCACAGATACGCAGTATTTT.

This clone has only one observation. The gene calls are TRBV6-5 and TRBJ2-2, with TRBD2 matching over 7 bases. The CDR3 is 14 amino acids. With V trimmed by 6 bases and J by 2 bases, 3 bases remained unmatched. Germline V gene data show CDR1 as MNHEY and CDR2 as SVGAGI. CDR3 amino acids: CASSQGLNTGELFF. The CDR3 bases are TGTGCCAGCAGCCAGGGACTAAACACCGGGGAGCTGTTTTTT.

The J gene is TRBJ2-1, the V gene TRBV9; possible D gene TRBD2, 5 bases. Germline loops: CDR1 SGDLS, CDR2 YYNGEE. Trimming removed 1 base at V and 4 bases at J, with 9 bases between. The CDR3 runs 14 residues. This CDR3 reads CASSVTAVYNEQFF. CDR3 bases: TGTGCCAGCAGCGTAACAGCGGTGTACAATGAGCAGTTCTTC.

The genes are TRBV9 and TRBJ2-3, with 7 bases matching TRBD2. With V trimmed by 4 bases and J by 3 bases, 11 bases remained unmatched. Germline CDR1 SGDLS, CDR2 YYNGEE. The CDR3 has 16 amino acids. CDR3 loop: CASSFGASGYTDTQYF. CDR3 DNA: TGTGCCAGCAGCTTCGGGGCTAGCGGATATACAGATACGCAGTATTTT. Variable domain in full (rest from reference TRBV9 and TRBJ2-3): DSGVTQTPKHLITATGQRVTLRCSPRSGDLSVYWYQQSLDQGLQFLIQYYNGEERAKGNILERFSAQQFPDLHSELNLSSLELGDSALYFCASSFGASGYTDTQYFGPGTRLTVL.

This sequence joins TRBV5-1 and TRBJ1-1, with D unresolved. The CDR3 is 13 amino acids. Germline lookup yields CDR1 SGHRS and CDR2 YFSETQ. Trimming took 6 bases from V and 2 from J, leaving 11 bases between them. CDR3 sequence: CASKESPNTEAFF. The DNA of the CDR3 is TGCGCCAGCAAAGAAAGCCCAAACACTGAAGCTTTCTTT. The variable domain in full, completed from reference TRBV5-1 and TRBJ1-1, reads KAGVTQTPRYLIKTRGQQVTLSCSPISGHRSVSWYQQTPGQGLQFLFEYFSETQRNKGNFPGRFSGRQFSNSRSEMNVSTLELGDSALYLCASKESPNTEAFFGQGTRLTVV.

This clone was seen only a few times. The rearrangement joins TRBV9 to TRBJ1-6; D is possibly TRBD1 (6 bases). Trimming removed 7 bases at V and 6 bases at J, with 23 bases between. The CDR3 loop spans 17 amino acids. Germline assignment: CDR1 SGDLS and CDR2 YYNGEE. CDR3 in amino acids: CASQKPRKDRINSPLHF. DNA for the CDR3: TGTGCCAGCCAAAAACCGAGAAAGGACAGAATTAATTCACCCCTCCACTTT.

This chain connects TRBV5-4 to TRBJ2-7, with TRBD1 matching 8 bases. Trimming removed 4 bases from V and 5 bases from J; junction bases left unmatched: 17. Per the germline V gene, CDR1 is SGHNT and CDR2 is YYREEE (reference sequence). This CDR3 comprises 17 residues. CDR3 amino acids: CASSPPSTGASIHEQYF. The CDR3 bases are TGTGCCAGCAGCCCACCGTCGACAGGGGCGTCCATCCACGAGCAGTACTTC.